Below, one TCR beta chain is given with its context. Profiling relied on immunoSEQ multiplex PCR, and the TCRdb table lists in-frame clones only, not all of them. Of roughly 84,000 clones detected, approximately 83% appear once; the ten largest clones hold about 12%. Second-dose intervals near 4 or 12 weeks were combined. The sample originates from a study of T cell responses to AZD1222 COVID-19 vaccine. This CDR3 is built from 13 residues. V lost 6 bases, J lost 10 bases, and 7 bases stayed unmatched. This TCR was sampled from an adult who received the AZD1222 COVID-19 vaccine. The chain links TRBV12-3 or TRBV12-4 to TRBJ1-1, with TRBD1 matching over 11 bases. This material consisted of peripheral blood, taken 28 days after the second AZD1222 dose. The CDR3 region is CASRPGQGASAFF. The CDR3 coding sequence is TGTGCCAGCAGACCCGGACAGGGGGCCTCAGCTTTCTTT.